This T cell receptor (beta chain) was sequenced during a study of regulatory T cells in long-lasting Graves disease. Findings of the study overall: Thyroid tissue went unstudied; only peripheral blood was examined. Limited sample numbers may have lowered accuracy.

iRepertoire HTBI primers and Arm-PCR of CDR3 regions built TCR beta libraries. TCRdb redid the calling of the multiplex PCR reads with MiXCR, one entry per CDR3 protein. The sample consists of about 210,000 distinct CDR3 sequences, roughly a fifth of them appearing once. Time point here: newly diagnosed GD, antithyroid drugs for less than 3 months. From PBMCs, RNA was extracted and then used to make the TCR library. This clonotype was detected a few times. Its antigen is undetermined. Germline V CDR1 and CDR2: GTSNPN, SVGIG (reference sequence). Trimming pared 0 bases from V and 3 bases from J, leaving 6 bases between. CDR3 length equals 13 residues. These data also formed part of another study, on T cells in Graves' hyperthyroidism and ophthalmopathy. That work adds: The model forecast ophthalmopathy, anticipating it by a median approximately 6.2 months before onset.

V and J are TRBV30 and TRBJ1-5; D not resolved. Sequencing was performed on peripheral blood mononuclear cells (PBMCs), taken at new diagnosis, from a patient treated with antithyroid drugs. The receptor's source is a woman aged 30 to 39 with Graves disease. CDR3 in amino acids: CAWSVGINQPQHF. The CDR3 nucleotides are TGTGCCTGGAGTGTGGGGATCAATCAGCCCCAGCATTTT. The whole variable domain, filled in from reference TRBV30 and TRBJ1-5, reads SQTIHQWPATLVQPVGSPLSLECTVEGTSNPNLYWYRQAAGRGLQLLFYSVGIGQISSEVPQNLSASRPQDRQFILSSKKLLLSDSGFYLCAWSVGINQPQHFGDGTRLSIL.